The sequence of this TCR beta chain was determined in a study of blood T cell repertoires in COVID-19. On the study more broadly: Some COVID-19 samples were acute and others convalescent; all came from the United States, Italy and Spain. PBMCs, B-cell-depleted T cells, or T cells were the source of the cDNA or gDNA that made up the material.

Original processing methods: Amplification of reference gene primers provided the estimated nucleated cell counts. The assay was immunoSEQ multiplex PCR, and TCRdb's table has in-frame clones only and misses some. The DNA gave D and trimming, while V, J and clone size come from that table. The table lists roughly 180,000 clones, approximately 83% of them singletons. Trimming shortened V by 1 base and J by 3 bases, and 7 bases separated the two germline ends. The CDR3 runs 14 residues. Germline V lookup: CDR1 LGHDT, CDR2 YNNKEL (reference sequence). The chain joins TRBV3-1 (or the pseudogene TRBV3-2) to TRBJ2-1; D is perhaps TRBD1 (5 bases). The receptor's source is a woman aged 40-49 years with COVID-19, enrolled during active disease. Sequencing input: peripheral blood. The CDR3 loop is CASSQATGYNEQFF. The CDR3, as DNA: TGTGCCAGCAGCCAAGCCACAGGCTACAATGAGCAGTTCTTC.